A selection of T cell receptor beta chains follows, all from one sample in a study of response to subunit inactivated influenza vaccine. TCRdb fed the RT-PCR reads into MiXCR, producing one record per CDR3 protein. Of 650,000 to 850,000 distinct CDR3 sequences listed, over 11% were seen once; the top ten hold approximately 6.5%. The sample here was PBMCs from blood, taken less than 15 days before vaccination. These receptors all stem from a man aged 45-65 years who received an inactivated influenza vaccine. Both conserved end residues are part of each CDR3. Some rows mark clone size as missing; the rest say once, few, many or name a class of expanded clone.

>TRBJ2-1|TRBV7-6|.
CASSLIRTSGRENNEQFF
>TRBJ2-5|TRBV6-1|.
CASSTGGVGRETQYF
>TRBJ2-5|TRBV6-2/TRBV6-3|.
CASSYYRWTGEGETQYF
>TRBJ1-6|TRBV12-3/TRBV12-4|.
CASSAQGGRSSPLHF
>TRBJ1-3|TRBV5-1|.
CASSSELGSGNTIYF
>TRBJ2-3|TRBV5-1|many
CASSFQGGAAEDTQYF
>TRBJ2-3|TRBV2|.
CASSERAPGTDTQYF
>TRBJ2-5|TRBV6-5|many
CASSYLAFQETQYF
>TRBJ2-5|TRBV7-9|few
CASTHSGIETQYF
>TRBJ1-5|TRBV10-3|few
CAISEWGGQGQPQHF
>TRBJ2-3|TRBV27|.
CASSPPSGDDTDTQYF
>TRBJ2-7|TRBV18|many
CASSPGTGGWQYF
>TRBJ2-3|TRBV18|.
CASSPRDGSTDTQYF
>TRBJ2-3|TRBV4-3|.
CASSRDSYYIDTQYF
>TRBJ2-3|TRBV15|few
CATSRRLGGSTDTQYF
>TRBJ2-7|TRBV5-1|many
CASSPGDSSYEQYF
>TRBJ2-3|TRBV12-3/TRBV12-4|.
CASSLVTSGGSTDTQYF
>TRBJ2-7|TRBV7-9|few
CASSSLDRGVDEQYF
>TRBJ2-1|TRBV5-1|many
CATSPRDTNNEQFF
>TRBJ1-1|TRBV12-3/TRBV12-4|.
CASSSWEGTEAFF
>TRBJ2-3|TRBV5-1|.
CASSSSTGRTDTQYF
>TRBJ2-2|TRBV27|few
CASSLSMAGGFRTGELFF
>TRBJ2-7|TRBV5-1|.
CASSFDTEQYF
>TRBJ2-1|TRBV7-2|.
CASSLAHRGGLSYNEQFF
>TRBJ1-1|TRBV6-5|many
CASSFSKWGMVNTEAFF
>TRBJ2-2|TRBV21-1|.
CASSKFLASLAGELFF
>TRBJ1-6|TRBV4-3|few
CASSQDPSVKFNSPLHF
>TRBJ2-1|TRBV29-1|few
CSVAGASPYNNEQFF
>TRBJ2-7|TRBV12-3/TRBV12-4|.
CASRGSQAIDYEQYF
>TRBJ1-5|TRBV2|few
CASKSGTGNQPQHF
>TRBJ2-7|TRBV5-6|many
CASSYPGGGDEQYF
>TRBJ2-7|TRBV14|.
CASSQGPPGQGGLYEQYF
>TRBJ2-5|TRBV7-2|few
CASSPKGGETQYF
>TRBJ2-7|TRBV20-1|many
CSASWVGGTYEQYF
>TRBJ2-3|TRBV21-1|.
CASSSSDIAGRSTDTQYF
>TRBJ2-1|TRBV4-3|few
CASSQDPASGGLSSYNEQFF
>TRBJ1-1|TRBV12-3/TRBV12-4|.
CASSLERTQDTEAFF
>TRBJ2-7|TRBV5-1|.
CASSLGGLGSYEQYF
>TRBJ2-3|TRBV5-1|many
CASSLEIAGETDTQYF
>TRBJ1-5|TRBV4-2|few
CASSQDLVGNQPQHF
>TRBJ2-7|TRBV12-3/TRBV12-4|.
CASSRAQGGEYEQYF
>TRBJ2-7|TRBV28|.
CASSPHPQAYEQYF
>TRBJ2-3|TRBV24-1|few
CATSDLGVTDTQYF
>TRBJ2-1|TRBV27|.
CASSLSDITEQFF
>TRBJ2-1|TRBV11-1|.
CASRHGMGGKSSYNEQFF
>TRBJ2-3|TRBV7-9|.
CASSLWRGMGADTQYF
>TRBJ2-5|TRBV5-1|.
CASRDTSAQETQYF
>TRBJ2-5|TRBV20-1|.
CSARGTSGVPQETQYF
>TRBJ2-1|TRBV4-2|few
CASSQGTSGINEQFF
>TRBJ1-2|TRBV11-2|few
CASSLDWEGNYGYTF
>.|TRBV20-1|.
CSARDHLTDTQHF
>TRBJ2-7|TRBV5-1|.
CASSSTSGRAYEQYF
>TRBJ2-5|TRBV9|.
CASSVVLDSLKTQYF
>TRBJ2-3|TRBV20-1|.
CSARELGDGTDTQYF
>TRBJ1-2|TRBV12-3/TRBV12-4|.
CASSPPSGALGYTF
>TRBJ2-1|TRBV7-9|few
CASSPFVVTYNEQFF
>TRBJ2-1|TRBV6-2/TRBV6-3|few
CASSWGLVRYNEQFF
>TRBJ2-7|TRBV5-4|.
CASSRTGGGNEQYF
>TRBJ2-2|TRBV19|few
CASSGRGAHTGELFF